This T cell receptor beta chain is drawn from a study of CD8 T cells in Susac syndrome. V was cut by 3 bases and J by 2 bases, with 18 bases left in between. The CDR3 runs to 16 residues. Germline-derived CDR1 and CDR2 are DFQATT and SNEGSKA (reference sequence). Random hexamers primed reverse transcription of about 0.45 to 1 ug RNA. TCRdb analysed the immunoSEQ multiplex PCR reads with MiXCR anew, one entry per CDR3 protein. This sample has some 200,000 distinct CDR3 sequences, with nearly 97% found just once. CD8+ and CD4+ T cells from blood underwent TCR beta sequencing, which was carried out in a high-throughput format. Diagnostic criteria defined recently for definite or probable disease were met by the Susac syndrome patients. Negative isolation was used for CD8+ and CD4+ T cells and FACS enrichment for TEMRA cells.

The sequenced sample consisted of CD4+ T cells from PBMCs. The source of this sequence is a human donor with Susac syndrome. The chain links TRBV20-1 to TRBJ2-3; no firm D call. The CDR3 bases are TGCAGTGCTAGGTCGACATTCCCAGAGCCCACAGATACGCAGTATTTT. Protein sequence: CSARSTFPEPTDTQYF.